The clone carrying this TCR beta chain was seen a handful of times. The sample originates from a study of T-cell memory formation after mild COVID-19. Using its own MiXCR run on the 5' RACE reads, TCRdb lists one record per CDR3 protein. The sample lists roughly 500,000 distinct CDR3 sequences; around 20% were seen once. The CDR3 has 15 amino acids. J was trimmed by 7 bases and V by 4 bases; bases with no gene match: 8. CDR1 is SGHRS and CDR2 is YFSETQ in the germline V gene. The rearrangement joins TRBV5-1 to TRBJ1-6; 7 nucleotides align to TRBD1. The TCR originated in an adult woman who had mild COVID-19 (a few samples of this study predate the infection). Cell type and time point are not known. The source material was PBMCs or a T cell subset sorted from them (not recorded which). This CDR3 is CASSERQGGNSPLHF. The DNA of the CDR3 is TGCGCCAGCAGCGAGCGACAGGGTGGAAATTCACCCCTCCACTTT.